This is a list of T cell receptor beta chains from one sample in a study of cytomegalovirus exposure and HLA in healthy donors. Sequencing was performed with immunoSEQ multiplex PCR; in TCRdb, only in-frame clones are kept and a portion is missing. Among tens of thousands of clones, under 85% were seen once, and the ten largest hold about 3.3%. Specimen: PBMCs. The receptors were sampled from a woman in her forties in good health and CMV-seronegative. Each CDR3 is given with its conserved first and last residue. A D gene is named only where the DNA matches it firmly. Clone sizes are given selectively: once, few, many, or a class where the clone is expanded.

d_gene	v_gene	j_gene	abundance	CDR3aa	CDR3nt
TRBD2	TRBV4-1	TRBJ2-1	-	CASSQDPPSGINNEQFF	TGCGCCAGCAGCCAAGATCCCCCTAGCGGAATTAACAATGAGCAGTTCTTC
-	TRBV10-3	TRBJ1-4	-	CAISDSSFNEKLFF	TGTGCCATCAGTGACAGTTCGTTTAATGAAAAACTGTTTTTT
-	TRBV9	TRBJ2-1	-	CASRWGAYNEQFF	TGTGCCAGCAGGTGGGGAGCGTACAATGAGCAGTTCTTC
-	TRBV5-1	TRBJ1-2	-	CASSLGAGARGYTF	TGCGCCAGCAGCTTGGGGGCAGGGGCGCGGGGCTACACCTTC
-	TRBV9	TRBJ2-7	-	CASSAGQGGGYEQYF	TGTGCCAGCAGCGCAGGTCAAGGGGGGGGATACGAGCAGTACTTC
-	TRBV5-5	TRBJ2-7	-	CASSLGLNSYEQYF	TGTGCCAGCAGCCTAGGACTGAACTCCTACGAGCAGTACTTC
-	TRBV28	TRBJ1-1	-	CASSFRYRQTMNTEAFF	TGTGCCAGCAGTTTTAGGTACCGACAGACCATGAACACTGAAGCTTTCTTT
TRBD1	TRBV7-6	TRBJ1-1	-	CASSLNDRGVPEAFF	TGTGCCAGCAGCTTAAACGACAGGGGTGTCCCTGAAGCTTTCTTT
TRBD2	TRBV28	TRBJ2-1	-	CASRSGRDEQFF	TGTGCCAGCAGGAGCGGGAGAGACGAGCAGTTCTTC
-	TRBV28	TRBJ1-5	-	CASSLGGSNQPQHF	TGTGCCAGCAGTTTGGGCGGGAGCAATCAGCCCCAGCATTTT
-	TRBV19	TRBJ2-3	few	CASSTDITWDTQYF	TGTGCCAGTAGTACGGACATCACCTGGGATACGCAGTATTTT
TRBD1	TRBV27	TRBJ1-4	-	CASRKVGQHEKLFF	TGTGCCAGCAGGAAAGTGGGACAGCACGAAAAACTGTTTTTT
-	TRBV19	TRBJ1-2	-	CASSTPGASYYGYTF	TGTGCCAGTAGTACCCCAGGGGCATCCTACTATGGCTACACCTTC
TRBD1	TRBV6-5	TRBJ2-2	-	CASSFFGTGRTGELFF	TGTGCCAGCAGTTTCTTCGGGACAGGACGAACGGGGGAGCTGTTTTTT
-	TRBV2	TRBJ2-2	-	CASSESGKGLRTGELFF	TGTGCCAGCAGTGAATCAGGGAAGGGGTTAAGAACCGGGGAGCTGTTTTTT
TRBD1	TRBV4-2	TRBJ1-1	-	CASSQAPDRGNLMNTEAFF	TGTGCCAGCAGCCAAGCTCCGGACAGGGGCAACCTTATGAACACTGAAGCTTTCTTT
-	TRBV7-6	TRBJ2-7	-	CASSSVLATYEQYF	TGTGCCAGCAGCTCGGTCCTAGCCACCTACGAGCAGTACTTC
-	TRBV25-1	TRBJ2-7	-	CASTPGMMGEQYF	TGTGCCAGCACCCCAGGGATGATGGGCGAGCAGTACTTC